Listed here are 3 T cell receptor beta chains from one sample, sequenced in a study of Graves' ophthalmopathy and Graves' hyperthyroidism. Amplification of the TCR beta CDR3 regions used RNA transcripts (as template). Scientists carried out first-round RT-PCR using HTBI primers and then a second-round multiplex PCR. TCRdb reanalysed the multiplex PCR reads using MiXCR and keeps one entry per CDR3 protein. The sample lists more than 300,000 distinct CDR3 sequences, approximately 15% seen once, with roughly 7% in the top ten. The sample consisted of peripheral blood. The receptors come from a young woman with stable Graves' hyperthyroidism.

This clonotype was seen repeatedly, ten times or more. The V call is TRBV4-2, the J call TRBJ2-5, with D possibly TRBD2 on 7 matching bases. The V gene lost 0 bases and the J gene lost 5 bases, with 13 bases spanning the gap. This CDR3 has 15 amino acids. Germline CDR1 LGHNA, CDR2 YNFKEQ. The CDR3 bases are TGTGCCAGCAGCCAAGATGAGAGGGGGGGCGAGACCCAGTACTTC. Amino acid sequence: CASSQDERGGETQYF.

In this sample, this clonotype turned up many times. This chain joins TRBV11-2 and TRBJ1-2; perhaps TRBD1 as D (5 bases). Germline CDR1 reads SGHAT; CDR2 reads FQNNGV. This CDR3 is 12 amino acids long. Trimming cost V 0 bases and J 9 bases, with 8 bases left between them. The DNA of the CDR3 is TGTGCCAGCAGCTTAGAGGGGCAGAGCTACACCTTC. Its translation: CASSLEGQSYTF.

This clonotype showed up just a few times. The junction and the germline gene differ at one end; a read error may be behind it. The chain has TRBV3-1 and TRBJ1-2; D might be TRBD1 (5 bases). The length of the CDR3 is 13 residues. Germline CDR1 and CDR2: LGHDT and YNNKEL (reference sequence). CDR3: CSSSQPSSGGYTF. CDR3 nucleotide sequence: TGTTCCAGCAGCCAACCATCTTCAGGGGGCTACACCTTC.